This T cell receptor (beta chain) was captured in a study of blood T cell repertoires in COVID-19. Across the study: Samples came from the United States, Italy and Spain, spanning acute and convalescent COVID-19. Sample material is recorded as cDNA or gDNA derived from T cells, B-cell-depleted T cells, or PBMCs.

The repertoire was sequenced with immunoSEQ multiplex PCR; TCRdb's copy has only in-frame clones and lacks some. In the table there are more than 200,000 clones, roughly 84% of which are singletons. The germline CDR1 and CDR2 sequences are MDHEN and SYDVKM. The CDR3 covers 18 residues. J gave up 6 bases and V 4 bases, and 10 bases lay outside the gene matches. The V call is TRBV28, the J call TRBJ2-2; 14 bases are shared with TRBD2. Sequencing used PBMCs or T cells enriched from blood (not recorded which). The source of this sequence is a man aged 25-45 years in a cohort exposed to, infected with or recovered from COVID-19 (not recorded which). This chain's CDR3 is CASSSGLAGVKVAGELFF. Here the CDR3 DNA reads TGTGCCAGCAGTTCGGGACTAGCGGGAGTTAAGGTTGCCGGGGAGCTGTTTTTT.